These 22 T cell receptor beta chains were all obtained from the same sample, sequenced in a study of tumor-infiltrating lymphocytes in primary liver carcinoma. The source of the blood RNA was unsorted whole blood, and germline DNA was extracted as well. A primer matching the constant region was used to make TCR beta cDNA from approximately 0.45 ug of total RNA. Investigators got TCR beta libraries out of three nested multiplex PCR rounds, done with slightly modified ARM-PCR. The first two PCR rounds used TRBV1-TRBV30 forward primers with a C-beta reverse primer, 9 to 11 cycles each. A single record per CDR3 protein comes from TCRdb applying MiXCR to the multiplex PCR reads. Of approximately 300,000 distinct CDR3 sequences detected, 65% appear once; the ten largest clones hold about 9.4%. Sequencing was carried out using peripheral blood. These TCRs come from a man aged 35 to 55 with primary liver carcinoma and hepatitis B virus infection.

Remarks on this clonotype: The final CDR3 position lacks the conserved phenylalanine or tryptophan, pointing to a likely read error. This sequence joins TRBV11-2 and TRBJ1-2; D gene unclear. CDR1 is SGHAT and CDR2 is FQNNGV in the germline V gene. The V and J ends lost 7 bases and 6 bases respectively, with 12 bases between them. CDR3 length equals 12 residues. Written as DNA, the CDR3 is TGTGCCAGCACCCTCGACTATCATGGCTACACCCTC. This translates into CASTLDYHGYTL.

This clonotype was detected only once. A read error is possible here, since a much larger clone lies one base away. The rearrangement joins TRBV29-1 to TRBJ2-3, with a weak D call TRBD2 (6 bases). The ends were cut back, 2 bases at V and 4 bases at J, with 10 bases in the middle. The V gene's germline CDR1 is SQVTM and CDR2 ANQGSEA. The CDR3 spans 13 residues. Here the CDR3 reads CSVERRGPDTQYF. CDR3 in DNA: TGCAGCGTTGAACGGAGGGGCCCAGATACGCAGTATTTT.

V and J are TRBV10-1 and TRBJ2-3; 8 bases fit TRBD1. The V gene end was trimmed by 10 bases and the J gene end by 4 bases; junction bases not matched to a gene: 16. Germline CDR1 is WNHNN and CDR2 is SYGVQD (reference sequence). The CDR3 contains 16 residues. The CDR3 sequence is CAIREGRQGFADTQYF. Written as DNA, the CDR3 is TGCGCCATCAGGGAAGGTCGACAGGGGTTCGCAGATACGCAGTATTTT.

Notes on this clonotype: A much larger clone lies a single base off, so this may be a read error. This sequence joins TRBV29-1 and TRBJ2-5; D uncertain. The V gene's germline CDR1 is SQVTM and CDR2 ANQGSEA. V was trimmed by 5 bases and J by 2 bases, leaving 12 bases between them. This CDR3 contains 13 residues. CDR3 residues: CSVTAPLQETQYF. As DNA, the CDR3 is TGCAGCGTTACGGCCCCCCTGCAAGAGACCCAGTACTTC.

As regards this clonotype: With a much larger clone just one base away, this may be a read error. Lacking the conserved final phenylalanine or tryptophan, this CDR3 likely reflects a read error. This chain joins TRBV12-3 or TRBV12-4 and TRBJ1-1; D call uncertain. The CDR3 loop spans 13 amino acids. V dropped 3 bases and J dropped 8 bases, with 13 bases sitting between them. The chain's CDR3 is CASSFGKGREAFY. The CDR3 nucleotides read TGTGCCAGCAGTTTTGGAAAAGGCAGGGAAGCTTTCTAT.

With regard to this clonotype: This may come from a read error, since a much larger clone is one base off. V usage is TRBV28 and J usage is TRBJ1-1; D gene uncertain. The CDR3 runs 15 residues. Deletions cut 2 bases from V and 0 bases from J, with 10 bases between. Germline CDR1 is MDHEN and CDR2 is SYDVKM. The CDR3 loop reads CASSLPEQMNTEAFF. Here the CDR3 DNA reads TGTGCCAGCAGTTTACCGGAACAGATGAACACTGAAGCTTTCTTT. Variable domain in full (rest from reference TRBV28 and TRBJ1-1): DVKVTQSSRYLVKRTGEKVFLECVQDMDHENMFWYRQDPGLGLRLIYFSYDVKMKEKGDIPEGYSVSREKKERFSLILESASTNQTSMYLCASSLPEQMNTEAFFGQGTRLTVV.

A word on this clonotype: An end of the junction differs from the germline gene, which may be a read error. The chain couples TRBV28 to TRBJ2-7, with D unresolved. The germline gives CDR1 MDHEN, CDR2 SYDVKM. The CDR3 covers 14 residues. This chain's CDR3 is CANSYQRSTYKQYF. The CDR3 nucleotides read TGTGCCAACAGTTATCAGCGATCTACCTACAAGCAGTACTTC.

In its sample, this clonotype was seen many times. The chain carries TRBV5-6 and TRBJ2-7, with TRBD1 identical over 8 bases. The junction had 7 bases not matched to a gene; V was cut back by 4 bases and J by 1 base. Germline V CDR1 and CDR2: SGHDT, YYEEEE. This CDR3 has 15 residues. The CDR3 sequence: CASSSRGRFSYEQYF. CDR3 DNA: TGTGCCAGCAGCAGCAGGGGGCGATTTTCCTACGAGCAGTACTTC.

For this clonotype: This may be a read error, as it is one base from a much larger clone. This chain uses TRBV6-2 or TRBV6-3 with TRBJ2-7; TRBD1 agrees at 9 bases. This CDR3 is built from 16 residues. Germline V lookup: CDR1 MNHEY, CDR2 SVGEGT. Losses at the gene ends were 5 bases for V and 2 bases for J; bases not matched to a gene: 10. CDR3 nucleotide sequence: TGTGCCAGCAGTCAGTGTCGGGACAGGGACACCTACGAGCAGTACTTC. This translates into CASSQCRDRDTYEQYF.

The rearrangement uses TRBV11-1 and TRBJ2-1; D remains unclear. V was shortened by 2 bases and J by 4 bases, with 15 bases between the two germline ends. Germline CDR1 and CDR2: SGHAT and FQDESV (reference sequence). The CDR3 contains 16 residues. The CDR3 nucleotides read TGTGCCAGCAGCTTATTTGATATGTCAACTTACAATGAGCAGTTCTTC. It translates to CASSLFDMSTYNEQFF. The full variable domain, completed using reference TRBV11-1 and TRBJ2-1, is EAEVAQSPRYKITEKSQAVAFWCDPISGHATLYWYRQILGQGPELLVQFQDESVVDDSQLPKDRFSAERLKGVDSTLKIQPAELGDSAMYLCASSLFDMSTYNEQFFGPGTRLTVL.

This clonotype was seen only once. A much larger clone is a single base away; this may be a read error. The CDR3 DNA reads as TGTGCCAGCAGTTACCCGATTGGAGACAGGCAAGAGACCCAGCACTTC. Protein sequence: CASSYPIGDRQETQHF. This sequence joins TRBV6-6 and TRBJ2-5, with D possibly matching TRBD1 (6 bases). Per germline, CDR1 MNHNY and CDR2 SVGAGI (reference sequence). The CDR3 is 16 residues long.

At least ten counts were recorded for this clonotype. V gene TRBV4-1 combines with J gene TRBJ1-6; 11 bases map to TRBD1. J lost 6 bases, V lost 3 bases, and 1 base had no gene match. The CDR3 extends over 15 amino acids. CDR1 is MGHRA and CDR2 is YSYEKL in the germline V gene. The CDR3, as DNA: TGCGCCAGCAGCCAGGGACAGGGGGGTAATTCACCCCTCCACTTT. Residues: CASSQGQGGNSPLHF.

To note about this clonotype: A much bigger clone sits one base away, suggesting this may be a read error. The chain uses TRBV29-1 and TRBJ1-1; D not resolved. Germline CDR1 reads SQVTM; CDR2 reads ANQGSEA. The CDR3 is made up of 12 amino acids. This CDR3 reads CSANNGVTGAFF. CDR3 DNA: TGCAGCGCGAACAACGGGGTGACTGGAGCTTTCTTT.

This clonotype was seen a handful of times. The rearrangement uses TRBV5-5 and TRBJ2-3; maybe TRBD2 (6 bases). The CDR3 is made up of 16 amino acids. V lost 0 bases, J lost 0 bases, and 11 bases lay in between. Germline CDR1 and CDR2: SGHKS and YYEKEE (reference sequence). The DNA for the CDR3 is TGTGCCAGCAGCTTGGCAGGAGCGGGTAGCACAGATACGCAGTATTTT. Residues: CASSLAGAGSTDTQYF.

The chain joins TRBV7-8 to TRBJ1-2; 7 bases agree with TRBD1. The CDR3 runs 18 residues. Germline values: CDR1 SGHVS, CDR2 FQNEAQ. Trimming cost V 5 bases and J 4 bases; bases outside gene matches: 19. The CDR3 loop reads CASSPRTYGQDLSYGYTF. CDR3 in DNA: TGTGCCAGCAGCCCGCGAACTTATGGACAGGACTTAAGCTATGGCTACACCTTC.

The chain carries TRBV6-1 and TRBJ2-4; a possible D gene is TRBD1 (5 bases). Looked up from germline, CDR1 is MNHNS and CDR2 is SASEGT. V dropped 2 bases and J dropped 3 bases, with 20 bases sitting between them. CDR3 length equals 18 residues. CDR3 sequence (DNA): TGTGCCAGCAGTGAAATCACAGGAACTGGGGTAGTCAAAAACATTCAGTACTTC. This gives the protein CASSEITGTGVVKNIQYF.

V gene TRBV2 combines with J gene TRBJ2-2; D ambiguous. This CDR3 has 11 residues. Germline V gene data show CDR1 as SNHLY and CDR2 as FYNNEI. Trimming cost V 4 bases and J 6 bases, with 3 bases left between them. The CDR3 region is CASSVAGELFF. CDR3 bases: TGTGCCAGCAGTGTGGCCGGGGAGCTGTTTTTT.

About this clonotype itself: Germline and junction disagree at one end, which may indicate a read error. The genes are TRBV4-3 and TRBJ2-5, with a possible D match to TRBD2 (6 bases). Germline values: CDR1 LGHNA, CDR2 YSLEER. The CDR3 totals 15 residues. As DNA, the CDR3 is TGCGCCAGCAGTCAAGCTGTGGACTACCAAGAGACTCAGTACTTC. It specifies CASSQAVDYQETQYF.

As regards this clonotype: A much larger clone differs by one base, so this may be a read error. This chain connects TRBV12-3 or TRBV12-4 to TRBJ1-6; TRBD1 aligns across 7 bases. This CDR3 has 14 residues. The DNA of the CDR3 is TGTACCAGCAGTAACAGGGGCGGCCCTTCACCCCTCCACTTT. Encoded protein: CTSSNRGGPSPLHF.

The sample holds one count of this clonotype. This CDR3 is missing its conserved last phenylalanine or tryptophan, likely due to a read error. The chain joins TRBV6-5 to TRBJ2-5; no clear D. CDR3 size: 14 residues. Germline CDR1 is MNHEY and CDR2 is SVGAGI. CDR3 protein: CASSTSLGTETQYL. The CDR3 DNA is TGTGCTAGCAGTACAAGTCTAGGTACTGAGACCCAGTACCTC.

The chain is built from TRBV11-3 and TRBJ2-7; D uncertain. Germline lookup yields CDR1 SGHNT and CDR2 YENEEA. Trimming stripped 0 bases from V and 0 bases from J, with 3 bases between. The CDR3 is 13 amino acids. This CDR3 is CASSLDLSYEQYF. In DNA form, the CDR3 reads TGTGCCAGCAGCTTAGACCTCTCCTACGAGCAGTACTTC.

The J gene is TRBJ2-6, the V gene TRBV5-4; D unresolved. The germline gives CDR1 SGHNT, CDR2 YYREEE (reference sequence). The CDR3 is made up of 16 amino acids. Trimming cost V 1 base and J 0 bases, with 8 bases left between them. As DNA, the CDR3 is TGTGCCAGCAGCTTGATCGGAAACTCTGGGGCCAACGTCCTGACTTTC. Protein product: CASSLIGNSGANVLTF.